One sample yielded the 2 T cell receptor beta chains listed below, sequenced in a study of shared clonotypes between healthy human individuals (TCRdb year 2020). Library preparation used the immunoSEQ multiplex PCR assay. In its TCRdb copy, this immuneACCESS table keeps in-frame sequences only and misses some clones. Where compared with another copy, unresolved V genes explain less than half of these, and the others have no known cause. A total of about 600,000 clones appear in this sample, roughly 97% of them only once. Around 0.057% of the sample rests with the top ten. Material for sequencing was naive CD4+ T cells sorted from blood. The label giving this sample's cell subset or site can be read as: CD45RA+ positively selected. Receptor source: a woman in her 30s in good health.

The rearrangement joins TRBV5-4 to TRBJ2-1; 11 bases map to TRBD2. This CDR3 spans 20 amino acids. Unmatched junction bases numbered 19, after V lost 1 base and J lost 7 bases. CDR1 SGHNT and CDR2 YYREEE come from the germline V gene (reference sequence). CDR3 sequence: CASSLPGVLAGVRPGNEQFF. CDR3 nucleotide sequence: TGTGCCAGCAGCTTGCCCGGAGTACTAGCGGGAGTTCGGCCCGGGAATGAGCAGTTCTTC.

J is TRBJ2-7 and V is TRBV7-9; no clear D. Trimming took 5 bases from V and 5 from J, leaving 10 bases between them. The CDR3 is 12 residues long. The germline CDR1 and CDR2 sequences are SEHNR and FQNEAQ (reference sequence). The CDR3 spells CASSPAKNEQYF. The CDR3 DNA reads TGTGCCAGCAGCCCGGCAAAAAACGAGCAGTACTTC. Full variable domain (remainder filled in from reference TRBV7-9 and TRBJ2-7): DTGVSQNPRHKITKRGQNVTFRCDPISEHNRLYWYRQTLGQGPEFLTYFQNEAQLEKSRLLSDRFSAERPKGSFSTLEIQRTEQGDSAMYLCASSPAKNEQYFGPGTRLTVT.